The sequence of this T cell receptor beta chain was determined in a study of T-cell reconstitution after alpha-beta-depleted transplantation in children. Points from the study as a whole: The study reportedly traced alpha-beta T cells about two months after transplant to several hundred expanded graft clones. When one year had passed after transplant, most T-cell counts and diversity came from newly produced T cells. Surviving recipient T cells and thymic progenitors underlay high day-60 TCRbeta diversity in some patients.

This CDR3 has 13 residues. The V gene lost 3 bases and the J gene lost 7 bases, with 10 bases spanning the gap. Germline loops: CDR1 LGHNA, CDR2 YSLEER. Note on this clonotype: Its cognate antigen is unknown.

Construction of the TCRbeta library involved unique molecular identifiers. TCRdb independently ran MiXCR on the PCR reads; one entry per CDR3 protein. The profile shows about 980,000 distinct CDR3 sequences, roughly 29% of them singletons. This receptor was identified in a boy in the first two years of life who had a stem cell transplant for SCID, so the T cells may come from the graft donor. This sample comprised PBMCs, mostly from graft donor cells, obtained 360 days after TCRalphabeta/CD19-depleted stem cell transplant. This chain uses TRBV4-3 with TRBJ2-4; no firm D call. CDR3 amino acids: CASSHAMGNIQYF. The DNA of the CDR3 is TGCGCCAGCAGCCATGCAATGGGGAACATTCAGTACTTC.